Here is one T cell receptor beta chain with its context. The repertoire was sequenced with immunoSEQ multiplex PCR; TCRdb's copy has only in-frame clones and lacks some. Among about 85,000 clones listed, around 91% were seen once. No infections or other immune events were documented during collection. V trimming: 2 bases; J trimming: 2 bases; junction bases outside the gene matches: 3. The germline gives CDR1 SGHRS, CDR2 YFSETQ. The length of the CDR3 is 16 residues. This record comes from a study of identifying expanded T cells in peripheral blood. This chain uses TRBV5-1 with TRBJ2-2, with 10 bases lining up with TRBD2. The source material was blood. This clonotype was obtained from a person between 18 and 75 years old in good health. CDR3 sequence reads: CASSFTSGKNTGELFF. As DNA, the CDR3 is TGCGCCAGCAGCTTTACTAGCGGGAAAAACACCGGGGAGCTGTTTTTT. Together with reference TRBV5-1 and TRBJ2-2, the CDR3 gives the full variable domain: KAGVTQTPRYLIKTRGQQVTLSCSPISGHRSVSWYQQTPGQGLQFLFEYFSETQRNKGNFPGRFSGRQFSNSRSEMNVSTLELGDSALYLCASSFTSGKNTGELFFGEGSRLTVL.